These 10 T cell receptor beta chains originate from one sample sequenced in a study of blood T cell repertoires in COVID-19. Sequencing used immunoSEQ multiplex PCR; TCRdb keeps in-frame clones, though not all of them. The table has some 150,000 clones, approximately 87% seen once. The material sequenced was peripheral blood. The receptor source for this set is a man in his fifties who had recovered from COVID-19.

The CDR3 DNA reads TGTGCCAGCCGCGGGGGGGGTACCGGGGAGCTGTTTTTT. It yields the protein CASRGGGTGELFF. The gene calls are TRBV6-5 and TRBJ2-2; 9 positions match TRBD2. The CDR3 has 13 residues. With 8 bases clipped from V and 5 bases from J, the junction kept 3 bases outside the gene matches. The germline CDR1 and CDR2 sequences are MNHEY and SVGAGI.

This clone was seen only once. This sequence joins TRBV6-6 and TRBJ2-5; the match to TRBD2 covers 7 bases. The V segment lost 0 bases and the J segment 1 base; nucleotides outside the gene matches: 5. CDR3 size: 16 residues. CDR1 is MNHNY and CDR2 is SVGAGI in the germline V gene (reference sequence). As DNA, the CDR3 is TGTGCCAGCAGTTACTCTATGGGGGGGTCCCAAGAGACCCAGTACTTC. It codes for CASSYSMGGSQETQYF.

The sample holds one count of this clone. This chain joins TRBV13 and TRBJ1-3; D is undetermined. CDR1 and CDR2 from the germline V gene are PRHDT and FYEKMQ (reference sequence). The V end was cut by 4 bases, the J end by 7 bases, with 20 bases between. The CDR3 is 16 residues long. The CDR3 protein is CASSSYSVGVWNTIYF. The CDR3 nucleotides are TGTGCCAGCAGCTCTTACTCGGTCGGAGTGTGGAACACCATATATTTT.

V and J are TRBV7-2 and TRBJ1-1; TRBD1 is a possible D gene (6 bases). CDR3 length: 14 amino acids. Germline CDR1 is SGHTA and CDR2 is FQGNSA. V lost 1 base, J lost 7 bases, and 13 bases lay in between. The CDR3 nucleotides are TGTGCCAGCAGCTTAGGGGTGGACAGACGTGAAGCTTTCTTT. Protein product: CASSLGVDRREAFF. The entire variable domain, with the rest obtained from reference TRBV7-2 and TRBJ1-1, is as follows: GAGVSQSPSNKVTEKGKDVELRCDPISGHTALYWYRQSLGQGLEFLIYFQGNSAPDKSGLPSDRFSAERTGGSVSTLTIQRTQQEDSAVYLCASSLGVDRREAFFGQGTRLTVV.

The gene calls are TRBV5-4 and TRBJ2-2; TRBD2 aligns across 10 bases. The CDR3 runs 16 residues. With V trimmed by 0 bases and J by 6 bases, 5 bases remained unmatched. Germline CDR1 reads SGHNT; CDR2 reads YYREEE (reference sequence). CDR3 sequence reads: CASSLATSGVSGELFF. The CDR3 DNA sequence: TGTGCCAGCAGCTTGGCCACTAGCGGGGTCTCCGGGGAGCTGTTTTTT.

The CDR3 nucleotides read TGTGCCAGCAGGTATCCCGCCCGGACGGGGGAGCAGTACTTC. Its protein product is CASRYPARTGEQYF. The chain is built from TRBV6-5 and TRBJ2-7; tentative D call: TRBD2 (5 bases). Trimming took 6 bases from V and 7 from J, leaving 19 bases between them. CDR3 size: 14 residues. Germline CDR1 reads MNHEY; CDR2 reads SVGAGI.

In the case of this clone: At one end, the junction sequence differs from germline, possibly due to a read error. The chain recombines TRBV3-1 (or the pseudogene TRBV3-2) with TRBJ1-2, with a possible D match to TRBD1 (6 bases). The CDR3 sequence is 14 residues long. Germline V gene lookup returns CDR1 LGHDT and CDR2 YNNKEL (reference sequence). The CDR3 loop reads CASSQDSGVVGYIF. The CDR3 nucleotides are TGTGCCAGCAGCCAAGATTCAGGGGTTGTTGGCTACATCTTC.

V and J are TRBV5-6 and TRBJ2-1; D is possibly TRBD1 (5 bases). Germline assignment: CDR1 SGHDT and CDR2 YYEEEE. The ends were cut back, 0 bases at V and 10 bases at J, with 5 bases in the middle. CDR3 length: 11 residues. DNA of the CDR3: TGTGCCAGCAGCTTGGGGACAGAGCAGTTCTTC. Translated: CASSLGTEQFF.

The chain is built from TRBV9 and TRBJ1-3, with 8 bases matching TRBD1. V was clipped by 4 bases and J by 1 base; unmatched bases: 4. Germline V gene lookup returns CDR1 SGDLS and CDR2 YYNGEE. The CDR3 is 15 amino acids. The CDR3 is CASSMTGDSGNTIYF. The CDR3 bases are TGTGCCAGCAGCATGACAGGGGATTCTGGAAACACCATATATTTT.

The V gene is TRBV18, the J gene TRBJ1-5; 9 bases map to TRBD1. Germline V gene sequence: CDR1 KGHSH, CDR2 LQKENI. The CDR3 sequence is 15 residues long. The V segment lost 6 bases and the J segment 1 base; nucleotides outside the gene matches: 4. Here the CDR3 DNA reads TGTGCCAGCTCCGAACAGGGGGCGAGCAATCAGCCCCAGCATTTT. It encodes CASSEQGASNQPQHF.